This TCR beta chain was retrieved from a study of shared clonotypes between healthy human individuals. Findings and caveats of the study: In having few donors, the study represented limited genetic and exposure-history diversity.

V dropped 3 bases and J dropped 4; count of bases not matched to a gene: 9. There are 17 residues in the CDR3. Germline V gene lookup returns CDR1 SNHLY and CDR2 FYNNEI. To note about this clone: As yet, its antigen is unknown.

Naivety among CD8 cells was defined by CD45RO negativity and positive CCR7 selection, thereby excluding terminally differentiated effector memory CD45RA+ cells. Assay: immunoSEQ multiplex PCR; the TCRdb copy retains only in-frame clones and omits some. Seen here are some 2 million clones, around 96% observed once, and the top ten hold about 1.1%. The TCR sequence derives from a man in his late teens or twenties in good health. V usage is TRBV2 and J usage is TRBJ2-1, with TRBD2 identical over 10 bases. Sequencing was performed on naive CD8+ T cells sorted from blood. CDR3 loop: CASSDPGLAGVYNEQFF. The CDR3 DNA reads TGTGCCAGCAGTGACCCTGGGCTAGCGGGAGTTTACAATGAGCAGTTCTTC.